This TCR beta chain is from a study of T-cell memory formation after mild COVID-19. TCRdb used MiXCR to reprocess the 5' RACE reads, holding one entry per CDR3 protein. The sample yields roughly 500,000 distinct CDR3 sequences, roughly 20% seen once. Germline-derived CDR1 and CDR2 are MNHEY and SVGAGI. The CDR3 runs 15 residues. Trimming took off 10 bases at V and 10 bases at J, with 26 bases between the two ends. This clonotype was observed a handful of times. The sequence was collected from an adult woman who had mild COVID-19 (a few samples of this study predate the infection). Cell type and time point are not known. The sample consisted of PBMCs or a T cell subset sorted from them (not recorded which). The chain links TRBV6-5 to TRBJ2-1, with D tentatively TRBD2 (7 bases). Written as DNA, the CDR3 is TGTGCCACCTCCCGGGGGGCTACTCCGGGGGTAGAGCAGTTCTTC. Translated: CATSRGATPGVEQFF.